This T cell receptor (beta chain) derives from a study of blood T cell repertoires in COVID-19. Overall study context: Sites in the United States, Italy and Spain provided acute and convalescent COVID-19 samples. Sources were T cells, B-cell-depleted T cells, or PBMCs; the material itself was cDNA or gDNA.

Study processing details: Estimated nucleated cell counts came from reference gene primer amplification. Using immunoSEQ multiplex PCR, the repertoire was profiled, and TCRdb retains in-frame clones only, with some absent. V and J calls and clone size are as listed in that table; D and trimming were resolved from the DNA. The table includes more than 250,000 clones, approximately 83% detected once. The receptor comes from a woman in her 30s who had recovered from COVID-19. The sample taken for sequencing was peripheral blood.

The CDR3 here is CASSLIIAGETQYF. CDR3 nucleotides: TGTGCCAGCAGCTTAATCATAGCTGGGGAGACCCAGTACTTC. This chain links TRBV11-1 with TRBJ2-5, with D uncertain. CDR1 is SGHAT, CDR2 FQDESV, per germline (reference sequence). Trimming pared 2 bases from V and 5 bases from J, leaving 12 bases between. The CDR3 length is 14 residues.